The 31 T cell receptor beta chains presented below share a single source sample, sequenced in a study of shared clonotypes between healthy human individuals. Profiling relied on immunoSEQ multiplex PCR, and the TCRdb table lists in-frame clones only, not all of them. The sample holds roughly 2.5 million clones; 85% to 95% are singletons and the top ten take around 0.15%. The sequenced sample was naive CD4+ T cells sorted from blood. Stated subset: CD45RA+ positively selected. These receptors all come from a man younger than 35 in good health.

CDR3 residues: CASSSGHLATNEKLFF. The DNA of the CDR3 is TGTGCCAGCAGCTCGGGACACTTGGCAACTAATGAAAAACTGTTTTTT. The gene calls are TRBV5-4 and TRBJ1-4, with D perhaps matching TRBD1 (6 bases). There are 16 residues in the CDR3. In germline, CDR1 is SGHNT, CDR2 YYREEE (reference sequence). The V end was cut by 3 bases, the J end by 0 bases, with 12 bases between.

This chain uses TRBV6-5 with TRBJ2-7; 12 bases line up with TRBD2. Germline loops: CDR1 MNHEY, CDR2 SVGAGI. The CDR3 extends over 14 amino acids. The J segment lost 5 bases and the V segment lost 10 bases, leaving 9 bases of the junction unmatched. Here the CDR3 DNA reads TGTGCCACCCGGACTAGCGGGATCCAGGACGAGCAGTACTTC. Protein sequence: CATRTSGIQDEQYF.

The V call is TRBV6-5, the J call TRBJ2-3, with TRBD1 matching over 8 bases. The CDR3 consists of 14 residues. V trimming: 4 bases; J trimming: 5 bases; junction bases outside the gene matches: 5. CDR1 and CDR2 from the germline V gene are MNHEY and SVGAGI. The DNA for the CDR3 is TGTGCCAGCAGTTTTCAGGGGGCTGGAGATACGCAGTATTTT. Its translation: CASSFQGAGDTQYF.

V gene TRBV7-2 combines with J gene TRBJ2-5, with unresolved D. V was cut by 1 base and J by 7 bases, with 10 bases left in between. The CDR3 contains 13 residues. Germline values: CDR1 SGHTA, CDR2 FQGNSA. CDR3 region: CASSLEIPRTQYF. The CDR3 nucleotides are TGTGCCAGCAGCTTAGAAATCCCACGGACCCAGTACTTC.

This chain joins TRBV14 and TRBJ2-5; TRBD2 matches 12 bases. The CDR3 is made up of 16 amino acids. V was clipped by 1 base and J by 5 bases; unmatched bases: 5. CDR1 is SGHDN, CDR2 FVKESK, per germline. The CDR3 loop reads CASSQVRLAGVETQYF. DNA for the CDR3: TGTGCCAGCAGCCAAGTGCGACTAGCGGGGGTGGAGACCCAGTACTTC.

The rearrangement uses TRBV6-6 and TRBJ2-2, with a tentative D call TRBD2 (6 bases). Germline CDR1 and CDR2: MNHNY and SVGAGI (reference sequence). This CDR3 is built from 16 residues. Deletions cut 2 bases from V and 2 bases from J, with 12 bases between. For the CDR3, the DNA is TGTGCCAGCAGTTACGTGGGCGGGGACAACACCGGGGAGCTGTTTTTT. It yields the protein CASSYVGGDNTGELFF.

The chain employs TRBV30 and TRBJ1-2; D is uncertain. In germline, CDR1 is GTSNPN, CDR2 SVGIG (reference sequence). Deletions cut 3 bases from V and 4 bases from J, with 12 bases between. There are 13 residues in the CDR3. This CDR3 reads CAWSGRMFYGYTF. DNA for the CDR3: TGTGCCTGGAGCGGACGGATGTTCTATGGCTACACCTTC.

With respect to this clone: This specimen includes other DNA sequences encoding the same CDR3. The chain couples TRBV2 to TRBJ2-2, with D hard to call. Trimming shortened V by 0 bases and J by 5 bases, and 1 base separated the two germline ends. Germline values: CDR1 SNHLY, CDR2 FYNNEI. There are 12 residues in the CDR3. The CDR3 loop reads CASSEATGELFF. The CDR3 DNA is TGTGCCAGCAGTGAAGCGACCGGGGAGCTGTTTTTT.

The CDR3 nucleotides are TGTGCCAGCAAAGAGGAAGCAGATACGCAGTATTTT. Translating it yields CASKEEADTQYF. The chain joins TRBV6-6 to TRBJ2-3, with D unclear. Trimming removed 7 bases at V and 4 bases at J, with 9 bases between. CDR3 length: 12 amino acids. The V gene's germline CDR1 is MNHNY and CDR2 SVGAGI (reference sequence).

The chain uses TRBV7-2 and TRBJ1-3, with D hard to call. The length of the CDR3 is 15 residues. CDR1 is SGHTA, CDR2 FQGNSA, per germline. Deletions cut 1 base from V and 0 bases from J, with 7 bases between. CDR3 in amino acids: CASSLVAVSGNTIYF. CDR3 nucleotide sequence: TGTGCCAGCAGCTTAGTAGCCGTCTCTGGAAACACCATATATTTT. The full variable domain, completed using reference TRBV7-2 and TRBJ1-3, is GAGVSQSPSNKVTEKGKDVELRCDPISGHTALYWYRQSLGQGLEFLIYFQGNSAPDKSGLPSDRFSAERTGGSVSTLTIQRTQQEDSAVYLCASSLVAVSGNTIYFGEGSWLTVV.

The rearrangement joins TRBV28 to TRBJ2-7, with D maybe TRBD1 (5 bases). Per the germline V gene, CDR1 is MDHEN and CDR2 is SYDVKM. Trimming stripped 2 bases from V and 3 bases from J, with 11 bases between. The CDR3 length is 14 residues. CDR3 nucleotides: TGTGCCAGCAGTTTAGGGGCAGCTATCTACGAGCAGTACTTC. Translation gives CASSLGAAIYEQYF. Full variable domain (remainder filled in from reference TRBV28 and TRBJ2-7): DVKVTQSSRYLVKRTGEKVFLECVQDMDHENMFWYRQDPGLGLRLIYFSYDVKMKEKGDIPEGYSVSREKKERFSLILESASTNQTSMYLCASSLGAAIYEQYFGPGTRLTVT.

Of note for this clone: Other DNA sequences in the sample encode the same CDR3. The CDR3 nucleotides read TGTGCCAGCAGCTTGGCTGGGTCAGGTGAAAAACTGTTTTTT. Its protein product is CASSLAGSGEKLFF. The chain has TRBV5-6 and TRBJ1-4; no definite D call. Trimming shortened V by 0 bases and J by 7 bases, and 10 bases separated the two germline ends. The CDR3 loop spans 14 amino acids. Germline V gene sequence: CDR1 SGHDT, CDR2 YYEEEE.

CDR3 sequence (DNA): TGTGCCAGCTCAGCCCGGGACAGAAGCTTAACCGGGGAGCTGTTTTTT. Translated, it gives CASSARDRSLTGELFF. The rearrangement links TRBV18 to TRBJ2-2; 7 nucleotides agree with TRBD1. With V trimmed by 5 bases and J by 5 bases, 11 bases remained unmatched. The CDR3 is 16 amino acids. Germline V gene data show CDR1 as KGHSH and CDR2 as LQKENI.

The chain joins TRBV19 to TRBJ1-5; D not certain. The CDR3 length is 15 residues. With 7 bases removed from V and 0 bases from J, the gap between germline ends came to 13 bases. Germline V lookup: CDR1 LNHDA, CDR2 SQIVND (reference sequence). CDR3 amino acids: CASTLGQSSNQPQHF. The CDR3 region has the DNA TGTGCCAGTACTCTGGGTCAGAGTAGCAATCAGCCCCAGCATTTT.

V and J are TRBV9 and TRBJ2-5; 7 nucleotides align to TRBD1. The CDR3 sequence is 15 residues long. The ends lost 3 bases at V and 5 bases at J; junction bases unmatched: 10. CDR1 and CDR2 (germline): SGDLS, YYNGEE. In DNA, the CDR3 is TGTGCCAGCAGCGAGACGACAGGGCGAGGGGAGACCCAGTACTTC. Translation gives CASSETTGRGETQYF. Complete variable domain (other parts from reference TRBV9 and TRBJ2-5): DSGVTQTPKHLITATGQRVTLRCSPRSGDLSVYWYQQSLDQGLQFLIQYYNGEERAKGNILERFSAQQFPDLHSELNLSSLELGDSALYFCASSETTGRGETQYFGPGTRLLVL.

This clone has just one count. The chain uses TRBV5-1 and TRBJ2-7, with D possibly TRBD1 on 6 matching bases. The V end was cut by 4 bases, the J end by 3 bases, with 17 bases between. The CDR3 runs to 15 residues. Germline V gives CDR1 SGHRS, CDR2 YFSETQ. The CDR3 protein is CASSPPRQGHYEQYF. The CDR3, as DNA: TGCGCCAGCAGCCCGCCGCGGCAGGGGCACTACGAGCAGTACTTC. Filled out from reference TRBV5-1 and TRBJ2-7, the complete variable domain reads KAGVTQTPRYLIKTRGQQVTLSCSPISGHRSVSWYQQTPGQGLQFLFEYFSETQRNKGNFPGRFSGRQFSNSRSEMNVSTLELGDSALYLCASSPPRQGHYEQYFGPGTRLTVT.

The chain uses TRBV30 and TRBJ1-4, with no clear D. This CDR3 has 10 amino acids. Trimming cost V 4 bases and J 8 bases, with 5 bases left between them. The V gene's germline CDR1 is GTSNPN and CDR2 SVGIG (reference sequence). Here the CDR3 DNA reads TGTGCCTGGAAGGAAGAAAAACTGTTTTTT. This sequence encodes CAWKEEKLFF.

The rearrangement uses TRBV27 and TRBJ2-7; 11 bases match TRBD1. The V gene's germline CDR1 is MNHEY and CDR2 SMNVEV (reference sequence). Trimming cost V 5 bases and J 3 bases; bases outside gene matches: 12. This CDR3 comprises 17 residues. CDR3 DNA sequence: TGTGCCAGCAGTCCCCAAGGACAGGGGGCGAGAATCTACGAGCAGTACTTC. This translates into CASSPQGQGARIYEQYF.

This chain connects TRBV7-2 to TRBJ1-1; D is uncertain. Per germline, CDR1 SGHTA and CDR2 FQGNSA. This CDR3 is built from 14 residues. V lost 2 bases and J lost 0, with 7 bases in between. Here the CDR3 reads CASSLSPMNTEAFF. CDR3 coding DNA: TGTGCCAGCAGCTTAAGCCCCATGAACACTGAAGCTTTCTTT.

The CDR3: CASRWGGSQETQYF. CDR3 in DNA: TGTGCCAGCAGGTGGGGGGGCAGCCAAGAGACCCAGTACTTC. The V call is TRBV7-2, the J call TRBJ2-5; tentative D call: TRBD2 (7 bases). This CDR3 region has 14 residues. Germline V CDR1 and CDR2: SGHTA, FQGNSA. Trimming cost V 6 bases and J 1 base, with 12 bases left between them.

This chain's CDR3 is CASSLEGPFAYEQYF. The CDR3 DNA reads as TGTGCCAGCAGCTTAGAAGGGCCATTCGCCTACGAGCAGTACTTC. The chain carries TRBV11-2 and TRBJ2-7; unclear D gene. CDR3 length: 15 residues. Deletions cut 0 bases from V and 2 bases from J, with 11 bases between. Germline V gene data show CDR1 as SGHAT and CDR2 as FQNNGV.

In its sample, this clone was seen once. Other DNA sequences in this sample translate to the same CDR3. The chain joins TRBV30 to TRBJ2-5; D gene ambiguous. V was clipped by 2 bases and J by 4 bases, with 5 bases between them. The CDR3 is 11 amino acids. Germline CDR1 reads GTSNPN; CDR2 reads SVGIG (reference sequence). Here the CDR3 reads CAWSSRETQYF. The CDR3 DNA sequence: TGTGCCTGGAGTTCACGAGAGACCCAGTACTTC. The full variable domain, its missing parts supplied by reference TRBV30 and TRBJ2-5, is SQTIHQWPATLVQPVGSPLSLECTVEGTSNPNLYWYRQAAGRGLQLLFYSVGIGQISSEVPQNLSASRPQDRQFILSSKKLLLSDSGFYLCAWSSRETQYFGPGTRLLVL.

The genes are TRBV6-1 and TRBJ1-2; D is perhaps TRBD1 (5 bases). CDR1 and CDR2 from the germline V gene are MNHNS and SASEGT. V gave up 6 bases and J gave up 4 bases, with 15 bases separating them. The CDR3 consists of 14 residues. The chain's CDR3 is CASREVQGIYGYTF. The CDR3 DNA sequence: TGTGCCAGCAGAGAGGTTCAGGGTATCTATGGCTACACCTTC.

The rearrangement uses TRBV6-1 and TRBJ1-4, with D possibly TRBD1 on 6 matching bases. This CDR3 region has 14 residues. With 6 bases removed from V and 5 bases from J, the gap between germline ends came to 13 bases. Per germline, CDR1 MNHNS and CDR2 SASEGT. The CDR3 coding sequence is TGTGCCAGCAGGGCAGGGGCGGGGAATGAAAAACTGTTTTTT. It translates to CASRAGAGNEKLFF.

To note about this clone: Other DNA sequences within the sample encode an identical CDR3. The gene calls are TRBV10-3 and TRBJ1-3; no firm D call. This CDR3 has 13 residues. V lost 1 base, J lost 1 base, and 2 bases lay in between. Per germline, CDR1 ENHRY and CDR2 SYGVKD. The CDR3 DNA reads TGTGCCATCAGTGAGTTTTCTGGAAACACCATATATTTT. Translated: CAISEFSGNTIYF.

Of note for this clone: At one boundary the junction diverges from the germline segment, which might be a read error. The chain couples TRBV20-1 to TRBJ2-5, with 11 bases lining up with TRBD2. CDR3 length: 10 amino acids. Germline assignment: CDR1 DFQATT and CDR2 SNEGSKA (reference sequence). CDR3 residues: CSARLAGLHF. The CDR3 nucleotides are TGCAGTGCTCGACTAGCGGGGCTCCACTTC.

The V call is TRBV5-1, the J call TRBJ2-2, with 9 bases lining up with TRBD1. Germline CDR1 SGHRS, CDR2 YFSETQ. CDR3 size: 16 residues. V dropped 4 bases and J dropped 6; count of bases not matched to a gene: 10. The CDR3 bases are TGCGCCAGCAGCATGCCAGGACAGGGGTTAGCCGGGGAGCTGTTTTTT. It translates to CASSMPGQGLAGELFF.

CDR3 protein: CASSSGISVSYEQYF. CDR3 bases: TGTGCCAGCTCCTCCGGGATTTCCGTCTCCTACGAGCAGTACTTC. The rearrangement joins TRBV18 to TRBJ2-7; maybe TRBD2 (5 bases). The CDR3 extends over 15 amino acids. The V end was cut by 6 bases, the J end by 0 bases, with 15 bases between. CDR1 is KGHSH and CDR2 is LQKENI in the germline V gene.

CDR3 sequence (DNA): TGTGCCAGCAGCTTGCAGACTAGCGGGGGGGCCTTGAATACAGATACGCAGTATTTT. It specifies CASSLQTSGGALNTDTQYF. The chain uses TRBV7-8 and TRBJ2-3; TRBD2 matches 14 bases. The CDR3 totals 19 residues. In germline, CDR1 is SGHVS, CDR2 FQNEAQ. J was trimmed by 3 bases and V by 3 bases; bases with no gene match: 11.

The chain carries TRBV10-2 and TRBJ1-1, with a possible D match to TRBD1 (6 bases). Germline CDR1 is WSHSY and CDR2 is SAAADI. The CDR3 extends over 15 amino acids. V gave up 0 bases and J gave up 3 bases, with 11 bases separating them. The DNA for the CDR3 is TGCGCCAGCAGTGAGTCGCAGGGGAGAGACACTGAAGCTTTCTTT. This translates into CASSESQGRDTEAFF.

The gene calls are TRBV28 and TRBJ2-1; perhaps TRBD2 as D (6 bases). Trimming removed 8 bases at V and 4 bases at J, with 30 bases between. This CDR3 has 19 amino acids. The V gene's germline CDR1 is MDHEN and CDR2 SYDVKM. The DNA for the CDR3 is TGTGCCAGCGGCTACAAGAAATCCCTTAGCGGCCCACCTTACAATGAGCAGTTCTTC. This encodes CASGYKKSLSGPPYNEQFF.